Below are 15 T cell receptor beta chains sequenced from a single sample in a study of beta chain features in type 1 diabetes. Study-wide results and caveats: TCRB CDR3 length was moderately but significantly reduced in all four CD4+ subsets of Type 1 diabetes patients.

Reverse transcribing all isolated RNA meant expressed TCRB transcripts were sequenced. The assay was immunoSEQ multiplex PCR, and TCRdb's table has in-frame clones only and misses some. The sample contains about 650,000 clones, 9.5% to 15% of which appear only once. Antigens of these TCRs are unknown. Sample: naive CD4+ T cells from blood. The receptors were gathered from a man aged 25-45 years with type 1 diabetes.

This clone was observed a few times. The chain combines TRBV7-9 with TRBJ2-7, with 9 bases lining up with TRBD2. Germline values: CDR1 SEHNR, CDR2 FQNEAQ (reference sequence). The CDR3 has 14 residues. Trimming at V came to 5 bases and at J to 6 bases, leaving 8 bases not matched to a gene. CDR3 nucleotides: TGTGCCAGCAGCCCTAAAGTTAGCGGGGGCGAGCAGTACTTC. Its protein is CASSPKVSGGEQYF.

A few counts support this clone. The V gene is TRBV4-3, the J gene TRBJ1-1; D call uncertain. The CDR3 contains 15 residues. V lost 4 bases, J lost 1 base, and 13 bases lay in between. Germline assignment: CDR1 LGHNA and CDR2 YSLEER. CDR3 sequence: CASSLRTMENTEAFF. The CDR3 nucleotides read TGCGCCAGCAGCCTCAGAACGATGGAGAACACTGAAGCTTTCTTT.

This clone was recorded a few times. The genes are TRBV4-2 and TRBJ2-1, with D perhaps matching TRBD1 (5 bases). The CDR3 has 16 residues. Germline V gene sequence: CDR1 LGHNA, CDR2 YNFKEQ. V shed 1 base and J shed 0 bases, with 10 bases lying between them. The CDR3 protein is CASSQVRDSSYNEQFF. The CDR3 DNA follows: TGTGCCAGCAGCCAAGTTAGAGACAGCTCCTACAATGAGCAGTTCTTC.

V and J are TRBV7-8 and TRBJ2-3; D may be TRBD1 (6 bases). In germline, CDR1 is SGHVS, CDR2 FQNEAQ. The CDR3 has 16 amino acids. Trimming cost V 5 bases and J 0 bases, with 15 bases left between them. The CDR3 here is CASSATGTPSTDTQYF. CDR3 in DNA: TGTGCCAGCAGCGCAACCGGGACACCGAGCACAGATACGCAGTATTTT. Supplemented by reference TRBV7-8 and TRBJ2-3, the full variable domain reads GAGVSQSPRYKVAKRGQDVALRCDPISGHVSLFWYQQALGQGPEFLTYFQNEAQLDKSGLPSDRFFAERPEGSVSTLKIQRTQQEDSAVYLCASSATGTPSTDTQYFGPGTRLTVL.

This clone was detected a few times. The gene calls are TRBV5-4 and TRBJ1-1; D unclear. This CDR3 is built from 14 residues. V was cut by 1 base and J by 6 bases, with 13 bases left in between. CDR1 is SGHNT, CDR2 YYREEE, per germline (reference sequence). CDR3 nucleotide sequence: TGTGCCAGCAGCTTGAGCCCGATCACACCTGAAGCTTTCTTT. Protein: CASSLSPITPEAFF.

The V and J genes are TRBV5-4 and TRBJ2-6; 12 bases are shared with TRBD1. The CDR3 is 18 residues long. The germline V gene has CDR1 SGHNT and CDR2 YYREEE (reference sequence). Unmatched junction bases numbered 7, after V lost 4 bases and J lost 2 bases. Here the CDR3 reads CASSDRDRGLAGANVLTF. The CDR3 nucleotides read TGTGCCAGCAGCGACCGGGACAGGGGGCTGGCTGGGGCCAACGTCCTGACTTTC.

CDR3 sequence (DNA): TGTGCCAGCAGCCAAGTCGGCGGGGGCGGTTCAGATACGCAGTATTTT. It translates to CASSQVGGGGSDTQYF. This sequence joins TRBV4-2 and TRBJ2-3, with D possibly TRBD2 on 7 matching bases. V shed 1 base and J shed 4 bases, with 15 bases lying between them. The CDR3 is made up of 16 amino acids. The germline gives CDR1 LGHNA, CDR2 YNFKEQ.

The gene calls are TRBV6-5 and TRBJ1-2; D is unclear. Trimming stripped 6 bases from V and 4 bases from J, with 3 bases between. This CDR3 comprises 10 residues. Germline lookup yields CDR1 MNHEY and CDR2 SVGAGI. The CDR3: CASSLYGYTF. CDR3 DNA sequence: TGTGCCAGCAGCCTCTATGGCTACACCTTC.

This clone was counted between two and nine times. The rearrangement joins TRBV25-1 to TRBJ2-2; 10 bases map to TRBD1. The V gene end was trimmed by 5 bases and the J gene end by 5 bases; junction bases not matched to a gene: 8. The CDR3 sequence is 16 residues long. From germline, CDR1 is MGHDK and CDR2 SYGVNS. The CDR3 sequence: CASSPIGTGVTGELFF. For the CDR3, the DNA is TGTGCCAGCAGTCCTATTGGGACAGGGGTTACCGGGGAGCTGTTTTTT.

V is TRBV5-4 and J is TRBJ2-2, with TRBD1 as a possible D gene (5 bases). V was cut by 4 bases and J by 6 bases, with 16 bases left in between. Germline-derived CDR1 and CDR2 are SGHNT and YYREEE (reference sequence). The CDR3 loop spans 15 amino acids. CDR3 nucleotides: TGTGCCAGCAGCCCTAAACCCGACAGCCCCGGGGAGCTGTTTTTT. It yields the protein CASSPKPDSPGELFF. The whole variable domain, remainder taken from reference TRBV5-4 and TRBJ2-2, is ETGVTQSPTHLIKTRGQQVTLRCSSQSGHNTVSWYQQALGQGPQFIFQYYREEENGRGNFPPRFSGLQFPNYSSELNVNALELDDSALYLCASSPKPDSPGELFFGEGSRLTVL.

J is TRBJ2-5 and V is TRBV30; 10 bases map to TRBD2. Germline V CDR1 and CDR2: GTSNPN, SVGIG (reference sequence). Trimming cost V 1 base and J 5 bases; bases outside gene matches: 10. The CDR3 is 16 amino acids. The CDR3 loop reads CAWSGSGGSIGETQYF. CDR3 nucleotides: TGTGCCTGGAGTGGTAGCGGGGGGTCTATTGGGGAGACCCAGTACTTC.

V and J are TRBV9 and TRBJ1-2, with a weak D call TRBD1 (6 bases). CDR3 length: 15 amino acids. Trimming pared 0 bases from V and 4 bases from J, leaving 13 bases between. Germline CDR1 SGDLS, CDR2 YYNGEE. CDR3 DNA sequence: TGTGCCAGCAGCGTAGAGGGCAGGGGAGTCTATGGCTACACCTTC. This gives the protein CASSVEGRGVYGYTF. The entire variable domain, with the rest obtained from reference TRBV9 and TRBJ1-2, is as follows: DSGVTQTPKHLITATGQRVTLRCSPRSGDLSVYWYQQSLDQGLQFLIQYYNGEERAKGNILERFSAQQFPDLHSELNLSSLELGDSALYFCASSVEGRGVYGYTFGSGTRLTVV.

Turning to this clone: This sample also contains other DNA sequences that code for the same CDR3. DNA of the CDR3: TGTGCCTGGAGTGGGAGCAATCAGCCCCAGCATTTT. Protein sequence: CAWSGSNQPQHF. The chain uses TRBV30 and TRBJ1-5; D remains unclear. The CDR3 length is 12 residues. V was clipped by 1 base and J by 1 base, with 2 bases between them. Germline values: CDR1 GTSNPN, CDR2 SVGIG (reference sequence).

This clone showed up just a few times. The gene calls are TRBV9 and TRBJ2-3; 7 positions agree with TRBD1. V shed 0 bases, J shed 3 bases, and the junction held 4 bases outside the gene matches. This CDR3 is built from 15 residues. CDR1 is SGDLS and CDR2 is YYNGEE in the germline V gene. Written as DNA, the CDR3 is TGTGCCAGCAGCGTAGAGACAGGGTATACAGATACGCAGTATTTT. Translation: CASSVETGYTDTQYF.

This clone was detected only a few times. The sample has other DNA sequences that encode this CDR3 too. V is TRBV11-2 and J is TRBJ2-1; D unclear. Germline CDR1 reads SGHAT; CDR2 reads FQNNGV. The V and J ends lost 5 bases and 4 bases respectively, with 6 bases between them. The CDR3 extends over 12 amino acids. Written as DNA, the CDR3 is TGTGCCAGCAGCCTGCGTTACAATGAGCAGTTCTTC. Its protein product is CASSLRYNEQFF.